This T cell receptor beta chain emerged from a study of cytomegalovirus exposure and HLA in healthy donors. Whole-study context: HLA-typed donors were the source of approximately 85 million unique TCRs, which an early data release held. The study, taken as a whole, reports: For most TCR beta V segments, an earlier analysis put the productive rate at about 87% or about 30% of the time. The study listed roughly 160 cytomegalovirus-associated TCR beta chains. Most CMV-associated TCR beta chains were later found to appear HLA-restricted.

Primers for the PCR totalled 60 Vbeta and 13 Jbeta. Sequenced by immunoSEQ multiplex PCR; TCRdb stores in-frame clones only, minus some. The sample data list about 39,000 clones. Turning to this clone: Its specificity is unknown.

V was shortened by 2 bases and J by 8 bases, with 9 bases between the two germline ends. The CDR3 extends over 12 amino acids. Germline lookup yields CDR1 SGHTA and CDR2 FQGNSA. The receptor comes from a woman aged 25-40 years in good health and CMV-seropositive. Sequencing was done on a sample of PBMCs. V gene TRBV7-2 combines with J gene TRBJ1-2; D unclear. The CDR3 DNA reads as TGTGCCAGCAGCTTAACTAGGTTCGGCTACACCTTC. It is translated as CASSLTRFGYTF. Drawing the rest from reference TRBV7-2 and TRBJ1-2, the complete variable domain is GAGVSQSPSNKVTEKGKDVELRCDPISGHTALYWYRQSLGQGLEFLIYFQGNSAPDKSGLPSDRFSAERTGGSVSTLTIQRTQQEDSAVYLCASSLTRFGYTFGSGTRLTVV.